The present entry profiles one TCR beta chain with its context. Its specific antigen is unknown. Per-base quality was not reported, and no clone a single base away is much larger than it. Sequencing was performed on an Illumina HiSeq 1500. The public reads were run again by TCRdb, first through fastp at Q25 and then through MiXCR, and only productive beta chains were kept. CDR3 protein duplicates are merged, each entry listing the most common genes and DNA. The sample profile shows some 400,000 distinct CDR3 sequences; roughly 30% of them were found once. The ten largest clones add up to approximately 14% of the sample. These data come from a study of T cell repertoires in cytomegalovirus infection (dated by TCRdb to about 2019). About the study as a whole: The HLA type of each donor mattered for the analysis, because public TCR beta signatures pointed to carriage of CMV infection along with the matching HLA type. Study-wide findings and limitations: In both this cohort and an independent cohort of under 450 donors, the cumulative frequency of public TCR beta family members distinguished carriers of CMV infection plus the relevant HLA type. The ex vivo response was dominated by HLA-C-restricted CMV-specific TCR beta clonotypes, which also provided the single most frequent clonotype in two of eight donors.

The sample consisted of PBMCs. This TCR came from a human donor in good health (CMV status not recorded). Some clones in this sample may be carry-over from other donors' samples.

Read as DNA, the sequence is TGTGCCAGCAGTTTAGGGGTAGTAGACACAGATACGCAGTATTTT. Translation gives CASSLGVVDTDTQYF. The receptor chain draws on TRBV28 and TRBJ2-3; the D gene is unclear. V was cut back by 2 bases and J by 2 bases, leaving a gap of 11 bases between them. The CDR3 runs 15 amino acids, cysteine and phenylalanine included. The CDR3 DNA has 45 bases and is translated from base 1. For CDR1 and CDR2, the germline V gene lists MDHEN and SYDVKM.